This T cell receptor (beta chain) was identified in a study of T cell clonotyping in hematopoietic cell transplantation. Study observations and caveats: At the given depth, recipient repertoires were over 97% de novo clonotypes. Recipient TCR diversity dropped after transplant; expanded clonotypes rose from day 30 to 180.

V shed 1 base and J shed 9 bases, with 13 bases lying between them. The CDR3 loop spans 15 amino acids. The germline V gene has CDR1 MGHRA and CDR2 YSYEKL. The table came from immunoSEQ multiplex PCR; TCRdb's copy has only in-frame clones and leaves some out. The sample holds roughly 40,000 clones, less than 95% seen once. Regarding this clone: The antigen remains undetermined.

The material sequenced was peripheral blood mononuclear cells. The chain is built from TRBV4-1 and TRBJ1-6; unclear D gene. The TCR originated in a woman in her 50s in good health. Some clones in this sample may be carry-over from other donors' samples. The CDR3 region has the DNA TGCGCCAGCAGCCAAGTGGCCTGGGGTTCTTCACCCCTCCACTTT. Translated: CASSQVAWGSSPLHF.